This note documents a single T cell receptor beta chain sequence. This specimen comes from a study of blood T cell repertoires in COVID-19. Study-wide context: Both acute and convalescent COVID-19 samples were obtained from the United States, Italy and Spain. PBMCs, B-cell-depleted T cells, or T cells provided the cDNA or gDNA that made up the material.

This CDR3 is built from 16 residues. The J segment lost 1 base and the V segment lost 5 bases, leaving 6 bases of the junction unmatched. Germline V CDR1 and CDR2: SGHNT, YENEEA. Authors' methods: Researchers report that nucleated cell counts were estimated from reference gene primer amplification. Sequenced by immunoSEQ multiplex PCR; TCRdb stores in-frame clones only, minus some. From that table come the V and J calls and clone size; the DNA was used to work out D and trimming. Of 100,000 or so clones in the sample, 70% to 90% were seen once. The TCR comes from a man between 40 and 49 years old with active or convalescent COVID-19. Sequencing was performed on peripheral blood. This chain uses TRBV11-3 with TRBJ2-2, with TRBD1 matching 8 bases. For the CDR3, the DNA is TGTGCCAGCAGCCTTCGGACAGGGAAGAACACCGGGGAGCTGTTTTTT. Translating gives CASSLRTGKNTGELFF.